This T cell receptor (beta chain) was obtained from a study of PD-1 blockade in classical Hodgkin lymphoma. V was clipped by 2 bases and J by 6 bases; unmatched bases: 4. CDR3 size: 13 residues. Germline V gene lookup returns CDR1 MNHNY and CDR2 SVGAGI (reference sequence). Noted time point: cycle 4 day 1 (C4D1), after around six weeks of nivolumab. Each of the patients experienced relapse following autologous stem cell transplantation, and their brentuximab vedotin exposure differed. Assay used: immunoSEQ multiplex PCR; TCRdb lists only in-frame clones, some missing. This table has tens of thousands of clones, approximately 78% appearing once.

This chain uses TRBV6-6 with TRBJ2-7, with 7 positions matching TRBD2. The source is a human donor with classical Hodgkin lymphoma. Sequenced material: peripheral blood mononuclear cells (PBMCs), taken before the fourth cycle of nivolumab. CDR3 DNA: TGTGCCAGCAGTTACCGGGAGGCTGGCGAGCAGTACTTC. Its protein product is CASSYREAGEQYF.